This T cell receptor beta chain came from a study of shared clonotypes between healthy human individuals. Study details: CD4 naive cells filled three plates per donor, CD4 memory three, CD8 naive two and CD8 memory one.

Overall study results and limits: The represented genetic and exposure-history diversity was limited by the small number of donors.

With regard to this clone: The antigen is undetermined.

Libraries were prepared by immunoSEQ multiplex PCR; TCRdb keeps only in-frame clonotypes and omits some of them. The sample has some 2,100,000 clones; roughly 95% are singletons. The CDR3 has 13 amino acids. Germline V gene lookup returns CDR1 MNHNS and CDR2 SASEGT. V was pared by 7 bases and J by 8 bases, with 17 bases between. The sequence derives from a man aged 18 to 30 in good health. V usage is TRBV6-1 and J usage is TRBJ1-2; D unclear. The sample comprised naive CD4+ T cells sorted from blood. Described subset: CD45RA+ positively selected. The CDR3 bases are TGTGCCAGCATGGCCAGCCCAAAGGCGGGCTACACCTTC. It codes for CASMASPKAGYTF.